These T cell receptor beta chains were read from a single sample in a study of Ad26.COV2.S vaccination and SARS-CoV-2 variants. TCRdb's copy holds only in-frame clones and misses some; the assay was immunoSEQ multiplex PCR. The table has some 45,000 clones, about 80% seen once. Source: peripheral blood, taken after recovery from COVID-19. The receptor source for this set is a human donor who had recovered from COVID-19. Each CDR3 is given with its conserved first and last residue. Clone size, where shown, is once, few, many, or a class for clones that have expanded.

TRBV7-3	TRBJ2-2	-	CASKGWGNTNTGELFF
TRBV7-2	TRBJ2-1	-	CASSLAGGHNEQFF
TRBV30	TRBJ1-2	-	CAWTRRETDGYTF
TRBV7-8	TRBJ1-1	-	CASSLARGNHGAAFF
TRBV30	TRBJ2-7	few	CAWRRGQGANEQYF
TRBV6-5	TRBJ1-1	few	CASSRDREAFF
TRBV5-1	TRBJ1-1	-	CASSSTLTANTEAFF
TRBV30	TRBJ1-4	once	CAWGDEKLFF
TRBV5-1	TRBJ2-1	once	CASSPQGLAGGQSSYNEQFF
TRBV13	TRBJ2-1	-	CASSPRLAGVAEQFF
TRBV19	TRBJ1-3	-	CASSITAVSSGNTIYF
TRBV7-9	TRBJ2-7	many	CASSESYEQYF
TRBV5-6	TRBJ2-4	-	CASSFGTAPKNIQYF
TRBV24-1	TRBJ1-2	-	CATSDSGDGYTF
TRBV5-4	TRBJ2-4	-	CASSLSGREDSAKNIQYF
TRBV5-8	TRBJ2-1	once	CASSLDGLAGPLPSNEQFF
TRBV4-1	TRBJ1-4	-	CASSPSPGATNEKLFF
TRBV6-5	TRBJ2-1	-	CASSLASNPYNEQFF
TRBV18	TRBJ1-2	-	CASSPPSGLNGYTF
TRBV29-1	TRBJ1-1	-	CSTRQGRDTEAFF
TRBV5-1	TRBJ2-5	-	CASRTQGIGLETQYF
TRBV5-1	TRBJ1-2	once	CASSFSDRGYGYTF
TRBV3-1/TRBV3-2	TRBJ2-7	-	CASSQGLAGPYEQYF
TRBV6-5	TRBJ1-2	-	CASSYGDGWDGYTF
TRBV5-1	TRBJ2-3	-	CASSSGTASTDTQYF
TRBV11-2	TRBJ1-1	-	CASSFNPSNTEAFF
TRBV11-2	TRBJ2-5	-	CASSLMAGTGGRETQYF
TRBV7-6	TRBJ2-7	-	CASSPTPGVSYEQYF
TRBV27	TRBJ1-5	-	CASSPTPQGSNQPQHF
TRBV9	TRBJ1-1	-	CASSVVDRGRLNTEAFF
TRBV24-1	TRBJ1-5	-	CATSDGNQPQHF
TRBV24-1	TRBJ1-5	-	CATSDSGNQPQHF
TRBV7-2	TRBJ2-3	-	CASSSVAGSSGTQYF
TRBV30	TRBJ2-1	-	CAWSINSGANNEQFF
TRBV3-1/TRBV3-2	TRBJ1-1	-	CASSQASTFEAFF
TRBV7-2	TRBJ1-2	-	CASSTRQGDGYTF
TRBV19	TRBJ1-2	-	CASSIGVEWGRRGYTF
TRBV28	TRBJ1-2	once	CASSLRAGKSGYTF
TRBV19	TRBJ2-5	-	CASSIGAGEETQYF
TRBV5-1	TRBJ1-1	-	CASSLAGSAYNTEAFF
TRBV5-1	TRBJ2-3	-	CASSTGTTDTQYF
TRBV6-5	TRBJ2-5	-	CASSRQGYQETQYF
TRBV5-1	TRBJ1-3	-	CASSSGQEGGSGNTIYF
TRBV6-5	TRBJ2-5	-	CASSSPGEETQYF
TRBV6-4	TRBJ2-1	-	CASSPGLAGHSTYNEQFF
TRBV6-1	TRBJ2-7	-	CASSEAGPRYEQYF
TRBV6-5	TRBJ2-5	-	CASRDGTLGETQYF
TRBV25-1	TRBJ1-2	once	CASSEYSVSAAGKSGYTF
TRBV12-3/TRBV12-4	TRBJ1-1	-	CASSFGRLAFF
TRBV20-1	TRBJ2-1	-	CSARDWSEQFF